Presented here are 30 T cell receptor beta chains from one specimen sequenced in a study of T cell responses to AZD1222 COVID-19 vaccine. The method was immunoSEQ multiplex PCR; TCRdb's version includes in-frame clones alone and lacks a portion of them. The table has approximately 100,000 clones, over 75% seen once. Sequenced material: peripheral blood, taken on day 0 of AZD1222 vaccination. Every receptor here comes from an adult in good health.

This clone has a handful of counts. The chain couples TRBV21-1 to TRBJ1-5; TRBD1 reflects the table's D call only, with no check against the DNA. TRBV21-1 is recorded as a pseudogene. The CDR3 totals 23 residues. DNA for the CDR3: TGTGCCAGCAGCAAAGAAGTGGGCAGGTTGATACGGATAGTCCGAAAGTGGGATCAGCCCCAGCATTTT. Its translation: CASSKEVGRLIRIVRKWDQPQHF.

The chain uses TRBV4-3 and TRBJ2-1; 9 bases agree with TRBD2. CDR3 length equals 15 residues. The germline CDR1 and CDR2 sequences are LGHNA and YSLEER. V was pared by 2 bases and J by 6 bases, with 5 bases of the junction left unmatched. The CDR3 bases are TGCGCCAGCAGCCAACAACGGACTAGCGTCAATGAGCAGTTCTTC. It encodes CASSQQRTSVNEQFF.

This clone has just one count. This chain links TRBV7-9 with TRBJ1-1, with no clear D. This CDR3 spans 15 amino acids. Trimming cost V 1 base and J 4 bases, with 13 bases left between them. Germline V gene lookup returns CDR1 SEHNR and CDR2 FQNEAQ (reference sequence). Here the CDR3 DNA reads TGTGCCAGCAGCTTAGGTGGGCTCTGGGTCACTGAAGCTTTCTTT. Translating it yields CASSLGGLWVTEAFF. Full variable domain (outside the CDR3, taken from reference TRBV7-9 and TRBJ1-1): DTGVSQNPRHKITKRGQNVTFRCDPISEHNRLYWYRQTLGQGPEFLTYFQNEAQLEKSRLLSDRFSAERPKGSFSTLEIQRTEQGDSAMYLCASSLGGLWVTEAFFGQGTRLTVV.

The rearrangement joins TRBV6-6 to TRBJ2-1, with D maybe TRBD1 (5 bases). Trimming removed 4 bases at V and 13 bases at J, with 11 bases between. The germline V gene has CDR1 MNHNY and CDR2 SVGAGI (reference sequence). This CDR3 is built from 11 residues. CDR3 region: CASSSTERQFF. The CDR3 bases are TGTGCCAGCAGTTCGACAGAGAGACAGTTCTTC.

Of note for this clone: An end of the junction differs from the germline gene, which may be a read error. The rearrangement joins TRBV5-1 to TRBJ2-7, with D perhaps matching TRBD2 (6 bases). The germline V gene has CDR1 SGHRS and CDR2 YFSETQ. The CDR3 runs 13 residues. CDR3 sequence reads: CASSPGAGAGIDF. CDR3 nucleotide sequence: TGCGCCAGCAGCCCCGGGGCAGGAGCGGGCATCGACTTC.

The gene calls are TRBV11-2 and TRBJ1-1, with D perhaps matching TRBD1 (5 bases). Trimming removed 2 bases at V and 4 bases at J, with 11 bases between. The germline gives CDR1 SGHAT, CDR2 FQNNGV. This CDR3 region has 14 residues. The CDR3 DNA follows: TGTGCCAGCAGCTTACGGGGGAAAGGCACTGAAGCTTTCTTT. It translates to CASSLRGKGTEAFF.

The chain links TRBV5-1 to TRBJ2-5; tentative D call: TRBD1 (5 bases). The ends were cut back, 1 base at V and 0 bases at J, with 16 bases in the middle. Looked up from germline, CDR1 is SGHRS and CDR2 is YFSETQ. The length of the CDR3 is 17 residues. The CDR3 DNA reads as TGCGCCAGCAGCTTGATAATTGGTAGGGGCAACCAAGAGACCCAGTACTTC. Protein product: CASSLIIGRGNQETQYF.

The chain uses TRBV5-5 and TRBJ2-1; D gene unclear. Germline loops: CDR1 SGHKS, CDR2 YYEKEE (reference sequence). V was trimmed by 3 bases and J by 9 bases, leaving 10 bases between them. The CDR3 loop spans 12 amino acids. CDR3 protein: CASSWPDGEQFF. CDR3 sequence (DNA): TGTGCCAGCAGCTGGCCAGACGGTGAGCAGTTCTTC.

The chain joins TRBV15 to TRBJ1-6, with D perhaps matching TRBD1 (5 bases). The ends were cut back, 3 bases at V and 7 bases at J, with 10 bases in the middle. Germline-derived CDR1 and CDR2 are LNHNV and YYDKDF (reference sequence). The CDR3 totals 14 residues. In nucleotides, the CDR3 is TGTGCCACCAGCAGCAGGGTGGGCAATTCACCCCTCCACTTT. Its protein product is CATSSRVGNSPLHF.

The rearrangement uses TRBV30 and TRBJ2-1; D might be TRBD1 or TRBD2, each matching 5 bases. V was clipped by 8 bases and J by 5 bases, with 13 bases between them. Germline assignment: CDR1 GTSNPN and CDR2 SVGIG (reference sequence). The CDR3 contains 12 residues. CDR3 amino acids: CAGRGPHNEQFF. The DNA for the CDR3 is TGTGCCGGTAGGGGACCACACAATGAGCAGTTCTTC.

This chain connects TRBV28 to TRBJ1-1, with D unresolved. The germline V gene has CDR1 MDHEN and CDR2 SYDVKM. V lost 5 bases and J 6 bases, leaving 7 bases between the germline ends. The CDR3 consists of 11 residues. The CDR3 here is CASSGRSEAFF. CDR3 coding DNA: TGTGCCAGCAGTGGACGTTCTGAAGCTTTCTTT.

The V and J genes are TRBV10-3 and TRBJ2-6; 10 positions match TRBD1. Germline CDR1 reads ENHRY; CDR2 reads SYGVKD. The CDR3 has 18 residues. V shed 4 bases and J 0 bases; nucleotides not matched to a gene: 6. This CDR3 reads CAISGLTGGASGANVLTF. As DNA, the CDR3 is TGTGCCATCAGTGGATTGACAGGGGGCGCCTCTGGGGCCAACGTCCTGACTTTC.

CDR3 in amino acids: CASSYQETSLSGANVLTF. The CDR3 DNA sequence: TGTGCCAGCAGCTATCAAGAGACATCCCTCTCTGGGGCCAACGTCCTGACTTTC. V gene TRBV7-2 combines with J gene TRBJ2-6; no clear D. With 4 bases removed from V and 0 bases from J, the gap between germline ends came to 16 bases. This CDR3 spans 18 amino acids. Germline values: CDR1 SGHTA, CDR2 FQGNSA.

The chain employs TRBV27 and TRBJ2-7; 9 bases match TRBD1. CDR1 and CDR2 (germline): MNHEY, SMNVEV (reference sequence). Trimming cost V 6 bases and J 4 bases; bases outside gene matches: 7. The CDR3 is 14 amino acids. CDR3: CASSGTGRLYEQYF. The CDR3 coding sequence is TGTGCCAGCAGCGGGACAGGGAGACTATACGAGCAGTACTTC.

A few counts support this clone. The CDR3 spells CAWTQGADQPQHF. The CDR3 DNA reads as TGTGCCTGGACACAGGGGGCTGATCAGCCCCAGCATTTT. The rearrangement links TRBV30 to TRBJ1-5, with TRBD1 matching over 9 bases. V lost 4 bases to trimming and J lost 5 bases; unmatched junction nucleotides: 3. Looked up from germline, CDR1 is GTSNPN and CDR2 is SVGIG (reference sequence). The CDR3 sequence is 13 residues long.

The chain recombines TRBV7-2 with TRBJ2-2; 7 bases agree with TRBD1. Trimming at V came to 4 bases and at J to 0 bases, leaving 5 bases not matched to a gene. Germline assignment: CDR1 SGHTA and CDR2 FQGNSA. CDR3 length equals 16 residues. In DNA form, the CDR3 reads TGTGCCAGCAGCTCGGCCGACAGGGCGAACACCGGGGAGCTGTTTTTT. Translation: CASSSADRANTGELFF.

The chain joins TRBV5-1 to TRBJ2-2, with D possibly matching TRBD1 (5 bases). Trimming stripped 2 bases from V and 2 bases from J, with 10 bases between. This CDR3 has 15 amino acids. Germline CDR1 and CDR2: SGHRS and YFSETQ. The DNA for the CDR3 is TGCGCCAGCAGCTTTAACAGGCGAAACACCGGGGAGCTGTTTTTT. It specifies CASSFNRRNTGELFF.

The rearrangement joins TRBV7-9 to TRBJ1-4; unclear D gene. The CDR3 covers 13 residues. V was trimmed by 1 base and J by 7 bases, leaving 7 bases between them. Germline lookup yields CDR1 SEHNR and CDR2 FQNEAQ (reference sequence). CDR3 residues: CASSLGVSEKLFF. Written as DNA, the CDR3 is TGTGCCAGCAGCTTAGGGGTCTCTGAAAAACTGTTTTTT.

The chain combines TRBV9 with TRBJ1-1; D is ambiguous. V lost 3 bases and J 1 base, leaving 10 bases between the germline ends. Germline values: CDR1 SGDLS, CDR2 YYNGEE. There are 14 residues in the CDR3. The chain's CDR3 is CASSAAVPNTEAFF. The CDR3 DNA follows: TGTGCCAGCAGCGCCGCGGTACCGAACACTGAAGCTTTCTTT.

This clone was counted between two and nine times. The rearrangement joins TRBV6-2 or TRBV6-3 to TRBJ1-1; D possibly corresponds to TRBD1 (6 bases). The CDR3 length is 14 residues. The V end lost 5 bases, the J end lost 4 bases, and 14 bases lay between the germline ends. Germline V gives CDR1 MNHEY, CDR2 SVGEGT. CDR3 DNA: TGTGCCAGCAGTCCCCAGGGGAGAAGCACTGAAGCTTTCTTT. Translated, it gives CASSPQGRSTEAFF.

V is TRBV6-6 and J is TRBJ1-1; D perhaps matches TRBD1 (6 bases). This CDR3 has 11 residues. V lost 5 bases, J lost 6 bases, and 7 bases lay in between. Germline values: CDR1 MNHNY, CDR2 SVGAGI (reference sequence). The CDR3 is CASSRQAEAFF. For the CDR3, the DNA is TGTGCCAGCAGTAGACAGGCTGAAGCTTTCTTT.

The chain employs TRBV30 and TRBJ1-2; the D is unclear. The CDR3 contains 13 residues. The germline V and J ends were trimmed by 1 base and 8 bases, with 14 bases remaining between them. From germline, CDR1 is GTSNPN and CDR2 SVGIG (reference sequence). The CDR3 loop reads CAWSGYEVLGYTF. The DNA of the CDR3 is TGTGCCTGGAGTGGTTATGAGGTTCTCGGCTACACCTTC.

This clone was detected once. The rearrangement joins TRBV11-3 to TRBJ2-2; 10 bases align to TRBD1. The germline V gene encodes CDR1 SGHNT and CDR2 YENEEA. The V and J ends lost 8 bases and 4 bases, in that order; junction bases with no gene match: 4. This CDR3 has 14 residues. In DNA form, the CDR3 reads TGTGCCAGCCCCTGGACAGGGGGCACCGGGGAGCTGTTTTTT. Its translation is CASPWTGGTGELFF.

The chain recombines TRBV7-8 with TRBJ2-3; 8 bases agree with TRBD2. The germline CDR1 and CDR2 sequences are SGHVS and FQNEAQ. This CDR3 comprises 15 residues. V shed 5 bases, J shed 5 bases, and the junction held 9 bases outside the gene matches. CDR3 protein: CASSPTIAGRDTQYF. The CDR3 bases are TGTGCCAGCAGCCCAACGATAGCGGGAAGAGATACGCAGTATTTT.

The gene calls are TRBV5-4 and TRBJ2-1; 7 nucleotides agree with TRBD2. The CDR3 length is 16 residues. The V gene end was trimmed by 3 bases and the J gene end by 5 bases; junction bases not matched to a gene: 11. The germline CDR1 and CDR2 sequences are SGHNT and YYREEE (reference sequence). The CDR3 loop reads CASSWGGSGIDNEQFF. CDR3 sequence (DNA): TGTGCCAGCAGCTGGGGGGGGTCAGGGATTGACAATGAGCAGTTCTTC. The full variable domain, completed using reference TRBV5-4 and TRBJ2-1, is ETGVTQSPTHLIKTRGQQVTLRCSSQSGHNTVSWYQQALGQGPQFIFQYYREEENGRGNFPPRFSGLQFPNYSSELNVNALELDDSALYLCASSWGGSGIDNEQFFGPGTRLTVL.

This chain uses TRBV7-9 with TRBJ2-1; D possibly corresponds to TRBD2 (5 bases). Germline V gene sequence: CDR1 SEHNR, CDR2 FQNEAQ (reference sequence). Trimming shortened V by 1 base and J by 8 bases, and 15 bases separated the two germline ends. This CDR3 region has 15 residues. The CDR3 protein is CASSLGLASVDEQFF. The CDR3 region has the DNA TGTGCCAGCAGCTTAGGGTTAGCGTCGGTCGATGAGCAGTTCTTC.

The chain couples TRBV20-1 to TRBJ1-5; D is unclear. Germline V lookup: CDR1 DFQATT, CDR2 SNEGSKA (reference sequence). CDR3 length: 14 residues. The germline V and J ends were trimmed by 3 bases and 3 bases, with 12 bases remaining between them. The CDR3 sequence is CSASSYGNNQPQHF. CDR3 coding DNA: TGCAGTGCTAGTTCCTACGGGAACAATCAGCCCCAGCATTTT.

The rearrangement uses TRBV28 and TRBJ1-3; possible D gene TRBD1, 5 bases. CDR1 and CDR2 from the germline V gene are MDHEN and SYDVKM. Trimming took 6 bases from V and 2 from J, leaving 14 bases between them. This CDR3 is 15 amino acids long. The CDR3 nucleotides read TGTGCCAGCAGGAATACAGGCGGCGCTGGAAACACCATATATTTT. This encodes CASRNTGGAGNTIYF.

V gene TRBV6-2 or TRBV6-3 combines with J gene TRBJ2-2; D possibly matches TRBD1 or TRBD2 (6 bases each). V was cut by 5 bases and J by 3 bases, with 16 bases left in between. The germline V gene has CDR1 MNHEY and CDR2 SVGEGT. The CDR3 extends over 16 amino acids. CDR3 coding DNA: TGTGCCAGCAGTCCCCCCGGGGGCCAGTACACCGGGGAGCTGTTTTTT. The encoded protein is CASSPPGGQYTGELFF.

The chain couples TRBV6-2 or TRBV6-3 to TRBJ1-2; D not certain. CDR3 length equals 14 residues. Germline CDR1 and CDR2: MNHEY and SVGEGT. V was cut by 5 bases and J by 7 bases, with 17 bases left in between. CDR3 bases: TGTGCCAGCAGTCCGCTTGGGATTACTCTTGGCTACACCTTC. It is translated as CASSPLGITLGYTF.